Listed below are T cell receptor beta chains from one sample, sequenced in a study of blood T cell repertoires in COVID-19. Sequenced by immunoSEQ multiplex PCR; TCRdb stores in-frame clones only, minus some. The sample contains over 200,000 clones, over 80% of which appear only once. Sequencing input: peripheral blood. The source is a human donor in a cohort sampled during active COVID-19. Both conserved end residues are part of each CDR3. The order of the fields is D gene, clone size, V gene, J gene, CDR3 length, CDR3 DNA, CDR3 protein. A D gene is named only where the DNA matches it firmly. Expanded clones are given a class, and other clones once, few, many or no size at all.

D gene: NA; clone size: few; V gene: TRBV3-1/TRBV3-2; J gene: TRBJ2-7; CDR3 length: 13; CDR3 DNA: TGTGCCAGCAGCCAGAGTCCCACCTACGAGCAGTACTTC; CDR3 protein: CASSQSPTYEQYF
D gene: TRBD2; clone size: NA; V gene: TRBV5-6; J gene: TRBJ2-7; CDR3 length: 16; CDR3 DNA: TGTGCCAGCACCCACTCGGCTAGCGGGGCCACCTACGAGCAGTACTTC; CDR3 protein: CASTHSASGATYEQYF
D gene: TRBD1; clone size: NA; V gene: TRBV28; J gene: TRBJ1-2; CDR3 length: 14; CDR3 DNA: TGTGCCAGCAGCCTTCTGGACAGGGAGGATGGCTACACCTTC; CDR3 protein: CASSLLDREDGYTF
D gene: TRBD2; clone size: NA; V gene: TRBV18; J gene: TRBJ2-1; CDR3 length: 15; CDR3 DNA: TGTGCCAGCTCCCCGGGACTAGCGATCTACAATGAGCAGTTCTTC; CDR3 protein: CASSPGLAIYNEQFF
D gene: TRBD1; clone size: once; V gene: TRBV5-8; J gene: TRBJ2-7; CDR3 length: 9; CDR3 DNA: TGTGCCAGCAGCATCCGGGACAGCTTC; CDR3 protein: CASSIRDSF
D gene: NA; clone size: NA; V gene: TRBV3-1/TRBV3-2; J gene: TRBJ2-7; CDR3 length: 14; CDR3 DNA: TGTGCCAGCAGCCCCTATAGGGGCCGGGACGAGCAGTACTTC; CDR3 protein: CASSPYRGRDEQYF
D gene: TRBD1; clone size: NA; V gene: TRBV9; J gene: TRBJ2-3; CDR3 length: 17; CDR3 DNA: TGTGCCAGCAGCTCCCGATACCTGGTAGGGGGCAGTGATACGCAGTATTTT; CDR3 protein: CASSSRYLVGGSDTQYF
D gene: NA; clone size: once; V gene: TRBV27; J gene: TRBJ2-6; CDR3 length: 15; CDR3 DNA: TGTGCCAGCAGTCCCTTATACTCTGGGGCCAACGTCCTGACTTTC; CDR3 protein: CASSPLYSGANVLTF
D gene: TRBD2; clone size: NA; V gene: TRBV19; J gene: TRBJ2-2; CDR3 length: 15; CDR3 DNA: TGTGCCAGTAGTAAAGCGGGAGGTTCCACCGGGGAGCTGTTTTTT; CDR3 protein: CASSKAGGSTGELFF
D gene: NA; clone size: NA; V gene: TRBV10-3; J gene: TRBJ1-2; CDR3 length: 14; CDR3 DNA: TGTGCCATCAGTGCCGCAACAGGGAACTATGGCTACACCTTC; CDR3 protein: CAISAATGNYGYTF
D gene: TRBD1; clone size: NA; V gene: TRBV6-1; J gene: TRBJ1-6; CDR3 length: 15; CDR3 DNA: TGTGCCAGCAGTGAAGGAATACAGGGGATTTCACCCCTCCACTTT; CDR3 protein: CASSEGIQGISPLHF
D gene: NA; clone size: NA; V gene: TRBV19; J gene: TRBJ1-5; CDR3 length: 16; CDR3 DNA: TGTGCCAGTAGTCCGGCCAAGGGGAATAGCAATCAGCCCCAGCATTTT; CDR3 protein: CASSPAKGNSNQPQHF
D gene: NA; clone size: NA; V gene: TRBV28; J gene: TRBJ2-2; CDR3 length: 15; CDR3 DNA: TGTGCCAGCATAAAAGGAGGGGCGGGCACCGGGGAGCTGTTTTTT; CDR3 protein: CASIKGGAGTGELFF
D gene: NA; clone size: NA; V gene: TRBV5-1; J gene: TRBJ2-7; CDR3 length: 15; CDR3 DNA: TGCGCCAGCAGCCCAAATACTAGCCCTCCCTACGAGCAGTACTTC; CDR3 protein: CASSPNTSPPYEQYF
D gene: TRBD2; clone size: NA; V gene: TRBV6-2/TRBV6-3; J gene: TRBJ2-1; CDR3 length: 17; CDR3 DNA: TGTGCCAGCAGTTACTCGATATGGGAGGGGACCTACAATGAGCAGTTCTTC; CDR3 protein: CASSYSIWEGTYNEQFF
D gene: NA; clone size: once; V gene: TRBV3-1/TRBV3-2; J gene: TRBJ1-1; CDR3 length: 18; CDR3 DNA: TGTGCCAGCAGCCAAATCAGAGGAGGGGTGGGGATGAACACTGAAGCTTTCTTT; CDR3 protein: CASSQIRGGVGMNTEAFF
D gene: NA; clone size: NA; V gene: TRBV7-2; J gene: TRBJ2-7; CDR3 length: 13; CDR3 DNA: TGTGCCAGCAAGCCCGGACAGACCTACGAGCAGTACTTC; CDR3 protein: CASKPGQTYEQYF
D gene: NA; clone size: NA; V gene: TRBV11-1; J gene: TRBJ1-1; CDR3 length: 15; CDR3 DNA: TGTGCCAGCAGCCCGTGGGGACAAACGAACACTGAAGCTTTCTTT; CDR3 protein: CASSPWGQTNTEAFF
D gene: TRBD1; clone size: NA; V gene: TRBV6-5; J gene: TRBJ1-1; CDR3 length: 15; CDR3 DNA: TGTGCCAGCAGTCCCCCCAGGACAGGGGGCACTGAAGCTTTCTTT; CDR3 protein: CASSPPRTGGTEAFF
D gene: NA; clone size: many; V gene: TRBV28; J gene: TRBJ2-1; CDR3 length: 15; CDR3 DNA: TGTGCCAGCAGTCTGGACACCGGGCCTTACAATGAGCAGTTCTTC; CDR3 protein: CASSLDTGPYNEQFF